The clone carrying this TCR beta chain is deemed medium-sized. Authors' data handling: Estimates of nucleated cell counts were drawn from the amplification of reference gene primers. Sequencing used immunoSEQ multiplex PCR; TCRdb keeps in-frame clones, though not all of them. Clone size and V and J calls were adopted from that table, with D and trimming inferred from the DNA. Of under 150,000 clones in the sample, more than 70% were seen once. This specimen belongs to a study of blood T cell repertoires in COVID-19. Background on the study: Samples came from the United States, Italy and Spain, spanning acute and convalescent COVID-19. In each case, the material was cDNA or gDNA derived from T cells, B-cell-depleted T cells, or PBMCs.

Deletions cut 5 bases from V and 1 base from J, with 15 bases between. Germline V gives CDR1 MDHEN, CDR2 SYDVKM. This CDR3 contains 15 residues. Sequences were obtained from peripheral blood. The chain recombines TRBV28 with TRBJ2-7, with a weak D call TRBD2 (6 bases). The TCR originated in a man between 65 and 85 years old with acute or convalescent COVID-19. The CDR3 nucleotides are TGTGCCAGCAGTGGGCGGGACGGCGGGTCCTACGAGCAGTACTTC. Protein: CASSGRDGGSYEQYF.